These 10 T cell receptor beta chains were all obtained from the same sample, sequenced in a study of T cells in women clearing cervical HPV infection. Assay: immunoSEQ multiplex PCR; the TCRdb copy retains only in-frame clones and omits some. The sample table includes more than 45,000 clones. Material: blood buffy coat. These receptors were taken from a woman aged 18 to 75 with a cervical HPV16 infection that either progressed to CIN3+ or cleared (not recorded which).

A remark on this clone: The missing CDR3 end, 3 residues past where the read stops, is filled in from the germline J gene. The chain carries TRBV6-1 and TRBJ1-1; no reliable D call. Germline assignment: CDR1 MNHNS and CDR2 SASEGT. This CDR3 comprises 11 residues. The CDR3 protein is CASSDRFEAFF. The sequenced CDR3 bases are TGTGCCAGCAGTGACAGGTTCGAG.

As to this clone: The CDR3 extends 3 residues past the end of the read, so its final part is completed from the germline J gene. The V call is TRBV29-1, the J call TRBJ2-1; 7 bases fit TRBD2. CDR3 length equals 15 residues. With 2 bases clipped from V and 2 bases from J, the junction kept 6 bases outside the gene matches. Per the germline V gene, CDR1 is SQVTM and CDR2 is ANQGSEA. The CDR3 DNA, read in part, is TGCAGCGTTGAATGGGGGGGGAACCCCTACAATGAG. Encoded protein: CSVEWGGNPYNE. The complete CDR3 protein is CSVEWGGNPYNEQFF.

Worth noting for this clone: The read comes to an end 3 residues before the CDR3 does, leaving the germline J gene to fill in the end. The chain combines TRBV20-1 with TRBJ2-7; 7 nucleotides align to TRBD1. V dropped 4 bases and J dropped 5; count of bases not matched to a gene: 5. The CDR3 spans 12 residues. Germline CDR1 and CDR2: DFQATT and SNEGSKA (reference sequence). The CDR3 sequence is CSANRGSHEQYF. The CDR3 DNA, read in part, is TGCAGTGCTAACAGGGGATCCCACGAG.

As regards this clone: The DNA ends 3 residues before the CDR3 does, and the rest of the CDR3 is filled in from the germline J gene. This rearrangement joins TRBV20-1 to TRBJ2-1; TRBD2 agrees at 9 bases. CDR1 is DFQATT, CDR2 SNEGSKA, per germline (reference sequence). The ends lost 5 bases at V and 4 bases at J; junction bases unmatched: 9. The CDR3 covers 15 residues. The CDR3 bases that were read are TGCAGTGCTTACATAGCGGGAGCGCGGTACAATGAG. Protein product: CSAYIAGARYNE. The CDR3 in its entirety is CSAYIAGARYNEQFF.

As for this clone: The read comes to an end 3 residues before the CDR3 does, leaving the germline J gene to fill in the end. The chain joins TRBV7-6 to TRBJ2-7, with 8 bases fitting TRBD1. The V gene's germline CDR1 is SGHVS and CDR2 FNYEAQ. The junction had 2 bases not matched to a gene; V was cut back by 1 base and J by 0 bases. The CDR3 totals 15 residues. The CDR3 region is CASSLGTGSSYEQYF. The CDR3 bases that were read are TGTGCCAGCAGCTTAGGGACAGGGAGCTCCTACGAG.

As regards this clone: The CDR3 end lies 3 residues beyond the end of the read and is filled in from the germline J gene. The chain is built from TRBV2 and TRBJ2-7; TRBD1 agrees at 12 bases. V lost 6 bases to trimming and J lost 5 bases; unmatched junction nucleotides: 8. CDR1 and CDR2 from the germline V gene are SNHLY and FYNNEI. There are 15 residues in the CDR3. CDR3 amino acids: CASSTGTGGRDEQYF. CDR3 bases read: TGTGCCAGCAGCACCGGGACAGGGGGCCGGGACGAG.

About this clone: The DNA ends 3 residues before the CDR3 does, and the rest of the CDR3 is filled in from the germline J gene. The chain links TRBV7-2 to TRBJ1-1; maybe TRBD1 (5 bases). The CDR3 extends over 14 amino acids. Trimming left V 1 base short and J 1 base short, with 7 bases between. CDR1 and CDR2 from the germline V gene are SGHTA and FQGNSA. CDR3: CASSLGRGNTEAFF. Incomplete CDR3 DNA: TGTGCCAGCAGCTTAGGTAGGGGGAACACTGAA.

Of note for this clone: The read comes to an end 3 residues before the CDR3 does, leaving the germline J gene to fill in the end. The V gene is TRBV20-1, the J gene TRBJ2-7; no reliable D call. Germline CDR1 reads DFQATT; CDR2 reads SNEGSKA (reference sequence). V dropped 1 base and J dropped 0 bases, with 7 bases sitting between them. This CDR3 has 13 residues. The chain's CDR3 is CSARVGSSYEQYF. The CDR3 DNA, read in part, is TGCAGTGCTAGAGTTGGTAGCTCCTACGAG.

The CDR3 bases that were read are TGTGCCTGGAGTCCCCGGACTAGCGGGAGATACGAG. Its translation: CAWSPRTSGRYE. In full, the CDR3 is CAWSPRTSGRYEQYF. The rearrangement links TRBV30 to TRBJ2-7; 13 nucleotides align to TRBD2. The read comes to an end 3 residues before the CDR3 does, leaving the germline J gene to fill in the end. The trim removed 2 bases at V and 4 bases at J, leaving 5 bases unmatched. The CDR3 runs to 15 residues. Germline assignment: CDR1 GTSNPN and CDR2 SVGIG (reference sequence).

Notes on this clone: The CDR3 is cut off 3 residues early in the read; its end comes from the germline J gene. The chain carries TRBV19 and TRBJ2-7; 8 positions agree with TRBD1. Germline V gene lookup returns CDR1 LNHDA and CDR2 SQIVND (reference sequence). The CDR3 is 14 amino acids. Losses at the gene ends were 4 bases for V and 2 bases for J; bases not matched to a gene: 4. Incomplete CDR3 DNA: TGTGCCAGTAGTAGGGACAGGCCACCCTACGAG. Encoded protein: CASSRDRPPYE. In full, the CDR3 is CASSRDRPPYEQYF.